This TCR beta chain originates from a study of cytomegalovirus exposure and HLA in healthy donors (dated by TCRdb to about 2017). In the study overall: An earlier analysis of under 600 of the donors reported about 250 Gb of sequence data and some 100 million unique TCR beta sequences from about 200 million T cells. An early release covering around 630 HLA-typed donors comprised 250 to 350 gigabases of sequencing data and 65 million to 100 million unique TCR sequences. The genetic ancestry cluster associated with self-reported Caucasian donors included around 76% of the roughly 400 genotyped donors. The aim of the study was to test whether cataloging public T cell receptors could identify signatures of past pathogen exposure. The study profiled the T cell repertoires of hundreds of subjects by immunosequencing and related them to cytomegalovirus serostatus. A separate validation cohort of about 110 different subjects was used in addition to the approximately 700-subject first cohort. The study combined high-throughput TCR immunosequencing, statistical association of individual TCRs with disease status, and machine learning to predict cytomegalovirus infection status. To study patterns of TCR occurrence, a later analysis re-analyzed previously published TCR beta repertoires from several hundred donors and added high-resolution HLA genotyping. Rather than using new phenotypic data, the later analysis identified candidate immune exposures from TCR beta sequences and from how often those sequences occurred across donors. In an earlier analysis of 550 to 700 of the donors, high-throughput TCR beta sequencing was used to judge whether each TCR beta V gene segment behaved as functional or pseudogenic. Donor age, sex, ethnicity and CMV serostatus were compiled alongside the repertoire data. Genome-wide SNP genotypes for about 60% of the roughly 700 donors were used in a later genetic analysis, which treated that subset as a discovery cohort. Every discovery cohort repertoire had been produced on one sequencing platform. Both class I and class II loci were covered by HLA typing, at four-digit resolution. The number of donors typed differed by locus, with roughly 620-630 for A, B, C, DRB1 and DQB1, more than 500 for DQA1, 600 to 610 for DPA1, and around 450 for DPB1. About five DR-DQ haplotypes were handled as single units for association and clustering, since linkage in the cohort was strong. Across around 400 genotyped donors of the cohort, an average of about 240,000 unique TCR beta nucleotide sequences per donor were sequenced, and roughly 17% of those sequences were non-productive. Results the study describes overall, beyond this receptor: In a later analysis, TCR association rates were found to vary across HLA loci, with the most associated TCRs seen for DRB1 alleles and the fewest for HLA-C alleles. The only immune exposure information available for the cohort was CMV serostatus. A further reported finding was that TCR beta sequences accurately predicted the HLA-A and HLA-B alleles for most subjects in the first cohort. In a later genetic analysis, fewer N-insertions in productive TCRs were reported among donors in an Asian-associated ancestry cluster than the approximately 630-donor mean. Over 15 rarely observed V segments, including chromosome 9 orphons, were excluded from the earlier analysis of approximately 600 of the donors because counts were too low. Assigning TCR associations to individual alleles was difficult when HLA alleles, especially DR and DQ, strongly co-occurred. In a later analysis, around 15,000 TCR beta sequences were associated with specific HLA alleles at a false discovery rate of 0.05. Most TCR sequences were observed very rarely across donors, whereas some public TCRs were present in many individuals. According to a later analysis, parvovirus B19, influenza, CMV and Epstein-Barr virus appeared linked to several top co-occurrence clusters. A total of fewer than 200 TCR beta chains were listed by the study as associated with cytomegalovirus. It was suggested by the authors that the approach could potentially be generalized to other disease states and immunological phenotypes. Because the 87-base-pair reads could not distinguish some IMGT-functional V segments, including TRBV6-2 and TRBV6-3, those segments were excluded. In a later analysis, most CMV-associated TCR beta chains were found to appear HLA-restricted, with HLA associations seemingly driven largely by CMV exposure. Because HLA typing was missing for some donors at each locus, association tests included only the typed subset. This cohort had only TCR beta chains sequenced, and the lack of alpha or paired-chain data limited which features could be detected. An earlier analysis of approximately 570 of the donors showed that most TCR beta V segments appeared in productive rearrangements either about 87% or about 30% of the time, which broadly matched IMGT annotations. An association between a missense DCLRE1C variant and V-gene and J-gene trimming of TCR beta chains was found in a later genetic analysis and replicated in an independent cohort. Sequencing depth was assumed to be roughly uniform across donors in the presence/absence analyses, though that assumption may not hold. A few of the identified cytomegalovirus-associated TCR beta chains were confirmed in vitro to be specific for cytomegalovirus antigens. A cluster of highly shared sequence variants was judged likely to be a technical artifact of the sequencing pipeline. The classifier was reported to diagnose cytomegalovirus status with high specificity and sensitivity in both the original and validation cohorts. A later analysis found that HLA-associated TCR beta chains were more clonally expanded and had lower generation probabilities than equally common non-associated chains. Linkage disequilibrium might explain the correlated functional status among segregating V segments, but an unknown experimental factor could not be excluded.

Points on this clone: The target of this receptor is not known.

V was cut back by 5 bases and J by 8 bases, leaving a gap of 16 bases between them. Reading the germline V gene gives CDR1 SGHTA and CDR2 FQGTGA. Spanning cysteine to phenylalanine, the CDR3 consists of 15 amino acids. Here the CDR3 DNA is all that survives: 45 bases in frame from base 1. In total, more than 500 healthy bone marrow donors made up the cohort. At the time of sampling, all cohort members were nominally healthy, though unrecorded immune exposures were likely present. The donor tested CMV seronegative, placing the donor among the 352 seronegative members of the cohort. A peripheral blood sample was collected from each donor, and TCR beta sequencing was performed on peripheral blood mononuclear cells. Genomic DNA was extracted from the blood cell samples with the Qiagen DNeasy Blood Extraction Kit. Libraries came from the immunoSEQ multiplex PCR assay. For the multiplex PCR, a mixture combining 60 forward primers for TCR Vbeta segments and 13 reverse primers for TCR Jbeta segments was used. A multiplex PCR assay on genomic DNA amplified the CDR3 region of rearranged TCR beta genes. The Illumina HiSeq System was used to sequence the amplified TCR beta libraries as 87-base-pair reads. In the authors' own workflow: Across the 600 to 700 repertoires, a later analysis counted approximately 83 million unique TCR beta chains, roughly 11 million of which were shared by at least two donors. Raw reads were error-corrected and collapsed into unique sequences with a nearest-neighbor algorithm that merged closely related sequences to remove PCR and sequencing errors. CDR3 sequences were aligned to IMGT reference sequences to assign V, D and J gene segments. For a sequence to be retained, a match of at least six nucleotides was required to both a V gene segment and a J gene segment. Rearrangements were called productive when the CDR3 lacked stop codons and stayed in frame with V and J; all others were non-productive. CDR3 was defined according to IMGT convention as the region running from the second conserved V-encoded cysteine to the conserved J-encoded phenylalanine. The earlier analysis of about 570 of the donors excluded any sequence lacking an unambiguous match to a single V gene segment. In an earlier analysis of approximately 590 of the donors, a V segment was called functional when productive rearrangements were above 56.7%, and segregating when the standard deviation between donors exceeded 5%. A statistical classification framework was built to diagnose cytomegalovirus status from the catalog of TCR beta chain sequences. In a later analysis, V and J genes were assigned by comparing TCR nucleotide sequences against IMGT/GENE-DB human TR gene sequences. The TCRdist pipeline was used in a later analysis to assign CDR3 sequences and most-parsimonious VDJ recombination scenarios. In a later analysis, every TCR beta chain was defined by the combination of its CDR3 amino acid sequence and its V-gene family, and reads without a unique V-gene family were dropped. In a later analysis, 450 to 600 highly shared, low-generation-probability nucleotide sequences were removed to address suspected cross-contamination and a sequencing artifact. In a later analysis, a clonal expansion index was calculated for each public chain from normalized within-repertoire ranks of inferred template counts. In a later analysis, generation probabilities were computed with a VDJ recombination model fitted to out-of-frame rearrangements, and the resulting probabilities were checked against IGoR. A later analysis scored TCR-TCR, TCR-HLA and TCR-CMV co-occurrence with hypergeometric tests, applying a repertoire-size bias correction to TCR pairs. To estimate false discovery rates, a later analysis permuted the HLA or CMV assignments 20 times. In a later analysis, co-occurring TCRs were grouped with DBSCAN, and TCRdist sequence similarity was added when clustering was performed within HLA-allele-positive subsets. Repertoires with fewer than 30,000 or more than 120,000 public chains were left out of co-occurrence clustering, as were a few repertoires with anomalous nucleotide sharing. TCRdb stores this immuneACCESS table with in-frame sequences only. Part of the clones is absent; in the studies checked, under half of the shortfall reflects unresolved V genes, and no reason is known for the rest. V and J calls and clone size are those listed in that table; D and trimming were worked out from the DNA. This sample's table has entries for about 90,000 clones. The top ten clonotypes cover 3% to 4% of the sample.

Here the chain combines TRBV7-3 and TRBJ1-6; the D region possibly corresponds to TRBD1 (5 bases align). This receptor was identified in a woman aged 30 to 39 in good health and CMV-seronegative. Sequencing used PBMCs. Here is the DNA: TGTGCCAGCAGCAGTCACGGGGGGGGGTATTCACCCCTCCACTTT. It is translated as CASSSHGGGYSPLHF. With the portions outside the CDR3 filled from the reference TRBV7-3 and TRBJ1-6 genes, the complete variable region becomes GAGVSQTPSNKVTEKGKYVELRCDPISGHTALYWYRQSLGQGPEFLIYFQGTGAADDSGLPNDRFFAVRPEGSVSTLKIQRTERGDSAVYLCASSSHGGGYSPLHFGNGTRLTVT.